Included here is one TCR beta chain sequence, with context. Library preparation (for TCRbeta) was performed with unique molecular identifiers. TCRdb redid the calling of the PCR reads with MiXCR, one entry per CDR3 protein. Of around 480,000 distinct CDR3 sequences listed, approximately 30% are singletons. This entry is derived from a study of T-cell reconstitution after alpha-beta-depleted transplantation in children. Germline V gives CDR1 SGHKS, CDR2 YYEKEE (reference sequence). The CDR3 is 16 residues long. With 0 bases clipped from V and 5 bases from J, the junction kept 7 bases outside the gene matches.

The chain is built from TRBV5-5 and TRBJ2-7; 11 bases are a match to TRBD2. This sequence was found in a human donor who donated a stem cell graft to a child with aplastic anemia. The sample was PBMCs from the stem cell graft donor, taken from the stem cell graft. The CDR3 protein is CASSLGPPSGRHEQYF. CDR3 DNA sequence: TGTGCCAGCAGCTTGGGGCCTCCTAGCGGGAGGCACGAGCAGTACTTC.